This TCR beta chain was documented in a study of CD8 T cells in Susac syndrome. It was with random hexamers that roughly 0.45 to 1 ug RNA was reverse transcribed. TCRdb re-derived calls from the immunoSEQ multiplex PCR reads in MiXCR, one entry per CDR3 protein. The data show around 190,000 distinct CDR3 sequences, 80% to 95% seen once. Sequences were obtained from CD4+ T cells from PBMCs. This receptor was taken from a human donor in good health.

CDR3 in DNA: TGTGCCAGCAGCTTGACAGGGGGCGACACCGGGGAGCTGTTTTTT. It codes for CASSLTGGDTGELFF. The chain couples TRBV7-2 to TRBJ2-2; 10 nucleotides match TRBD1. V lost 3 bases, J lost 3 bases, and 1 base stayed unmatched. This CDR3 has 15 amino acids. CDR1 and CDR2 from the germline V gene are SGHTA and FQGNSA.